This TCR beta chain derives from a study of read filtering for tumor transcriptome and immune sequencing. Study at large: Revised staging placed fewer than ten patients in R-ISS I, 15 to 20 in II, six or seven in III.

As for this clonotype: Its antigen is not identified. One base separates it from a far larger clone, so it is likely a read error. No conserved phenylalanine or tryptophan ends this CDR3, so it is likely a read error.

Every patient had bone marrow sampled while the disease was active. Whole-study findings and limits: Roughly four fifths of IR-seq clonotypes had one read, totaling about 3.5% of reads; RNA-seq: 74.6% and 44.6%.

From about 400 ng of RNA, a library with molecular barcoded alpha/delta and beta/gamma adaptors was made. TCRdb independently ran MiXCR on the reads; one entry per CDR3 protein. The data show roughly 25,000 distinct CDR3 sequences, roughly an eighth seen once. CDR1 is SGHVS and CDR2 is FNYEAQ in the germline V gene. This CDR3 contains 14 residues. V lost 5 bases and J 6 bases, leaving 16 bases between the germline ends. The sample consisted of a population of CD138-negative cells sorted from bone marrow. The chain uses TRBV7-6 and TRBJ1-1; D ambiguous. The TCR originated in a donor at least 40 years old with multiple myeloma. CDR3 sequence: CASSPREDGAEAFL. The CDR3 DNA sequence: TGTGCCAGCAGCCCGCGGGAGGACGGCGCTGAAGCTTTCCTT.